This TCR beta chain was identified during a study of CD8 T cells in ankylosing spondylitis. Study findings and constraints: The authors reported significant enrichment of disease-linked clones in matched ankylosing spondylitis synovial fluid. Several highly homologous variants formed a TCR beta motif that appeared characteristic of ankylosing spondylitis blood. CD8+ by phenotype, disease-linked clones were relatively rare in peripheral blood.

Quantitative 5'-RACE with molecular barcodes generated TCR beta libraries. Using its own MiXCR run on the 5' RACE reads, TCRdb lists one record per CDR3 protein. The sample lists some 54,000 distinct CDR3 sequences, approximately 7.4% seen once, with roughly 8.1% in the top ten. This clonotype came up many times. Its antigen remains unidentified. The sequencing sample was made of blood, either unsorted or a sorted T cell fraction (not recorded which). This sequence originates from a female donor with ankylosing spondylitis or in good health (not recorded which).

The CDR3 nucleotides read TGTGCCAGCAGTCCGGGACCCGAAGGCGAGCAGTACTTC. As protein: CASSPGPEGEQYF. V usage is TRBV6-4 and J usage is TRBJ2-7; D tentatively fits TRBD1 or TRBD2 (5 bases each). The CDR3 consists of 13 residues. Trimming cost V 5 bases and J 6 bases, with 14 bases left between them. Germline CDR1 reads MRHNA; CDR2 reads SNTAGT.